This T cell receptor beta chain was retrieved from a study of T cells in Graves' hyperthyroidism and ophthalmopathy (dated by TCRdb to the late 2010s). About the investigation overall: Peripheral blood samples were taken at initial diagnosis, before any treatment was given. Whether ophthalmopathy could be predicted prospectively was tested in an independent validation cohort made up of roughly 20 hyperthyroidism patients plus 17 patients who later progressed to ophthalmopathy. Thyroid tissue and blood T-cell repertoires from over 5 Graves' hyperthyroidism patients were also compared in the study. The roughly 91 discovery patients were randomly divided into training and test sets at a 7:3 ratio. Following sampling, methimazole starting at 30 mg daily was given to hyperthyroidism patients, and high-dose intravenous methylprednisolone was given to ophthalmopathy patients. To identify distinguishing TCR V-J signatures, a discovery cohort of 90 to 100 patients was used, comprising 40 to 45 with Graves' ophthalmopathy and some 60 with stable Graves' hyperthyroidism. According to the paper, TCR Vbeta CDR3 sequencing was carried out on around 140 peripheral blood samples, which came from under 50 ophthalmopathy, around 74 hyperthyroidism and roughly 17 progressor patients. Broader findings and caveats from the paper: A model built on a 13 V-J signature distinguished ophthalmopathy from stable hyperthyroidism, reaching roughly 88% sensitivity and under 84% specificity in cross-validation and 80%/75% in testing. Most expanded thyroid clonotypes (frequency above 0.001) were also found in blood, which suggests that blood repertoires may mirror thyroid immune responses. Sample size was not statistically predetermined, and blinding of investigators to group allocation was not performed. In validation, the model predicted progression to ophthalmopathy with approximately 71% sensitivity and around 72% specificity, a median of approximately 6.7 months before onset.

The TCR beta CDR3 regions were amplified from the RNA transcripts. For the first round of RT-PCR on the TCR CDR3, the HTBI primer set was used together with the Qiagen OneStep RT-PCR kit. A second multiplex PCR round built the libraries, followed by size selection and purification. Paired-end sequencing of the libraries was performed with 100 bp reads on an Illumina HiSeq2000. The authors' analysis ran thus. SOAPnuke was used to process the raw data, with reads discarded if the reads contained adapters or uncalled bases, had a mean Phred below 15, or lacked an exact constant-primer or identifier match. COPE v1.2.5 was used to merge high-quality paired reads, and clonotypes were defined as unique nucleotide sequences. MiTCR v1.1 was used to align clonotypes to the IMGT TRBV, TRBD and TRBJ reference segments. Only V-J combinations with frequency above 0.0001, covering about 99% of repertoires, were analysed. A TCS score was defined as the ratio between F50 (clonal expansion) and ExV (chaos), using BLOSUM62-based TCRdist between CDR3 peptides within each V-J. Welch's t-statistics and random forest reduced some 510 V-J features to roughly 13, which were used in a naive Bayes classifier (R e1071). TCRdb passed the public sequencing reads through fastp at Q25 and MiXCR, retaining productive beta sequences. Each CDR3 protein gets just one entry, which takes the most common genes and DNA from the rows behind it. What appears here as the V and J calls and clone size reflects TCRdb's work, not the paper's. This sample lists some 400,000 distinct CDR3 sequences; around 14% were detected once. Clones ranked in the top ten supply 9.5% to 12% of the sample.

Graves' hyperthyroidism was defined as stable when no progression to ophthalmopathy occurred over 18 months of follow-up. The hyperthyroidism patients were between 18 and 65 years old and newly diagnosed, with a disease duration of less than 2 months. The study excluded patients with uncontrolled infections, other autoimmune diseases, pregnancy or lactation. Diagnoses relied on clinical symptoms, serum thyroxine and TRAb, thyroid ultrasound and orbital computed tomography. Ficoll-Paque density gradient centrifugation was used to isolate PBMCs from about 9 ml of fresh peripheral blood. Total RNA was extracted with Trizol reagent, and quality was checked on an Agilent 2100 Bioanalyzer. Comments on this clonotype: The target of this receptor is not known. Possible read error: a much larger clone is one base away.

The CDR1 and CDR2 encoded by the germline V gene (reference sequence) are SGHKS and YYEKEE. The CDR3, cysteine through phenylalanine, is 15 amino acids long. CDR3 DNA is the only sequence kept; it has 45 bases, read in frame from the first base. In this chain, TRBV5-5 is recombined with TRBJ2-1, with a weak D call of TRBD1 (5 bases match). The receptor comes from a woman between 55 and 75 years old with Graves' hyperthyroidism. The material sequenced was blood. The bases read TGTGCCAGCGGCTTGACAGATAGCTCCTACAATGAGCAGTTCTTC. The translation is CASGLTDSSYNEQFF.